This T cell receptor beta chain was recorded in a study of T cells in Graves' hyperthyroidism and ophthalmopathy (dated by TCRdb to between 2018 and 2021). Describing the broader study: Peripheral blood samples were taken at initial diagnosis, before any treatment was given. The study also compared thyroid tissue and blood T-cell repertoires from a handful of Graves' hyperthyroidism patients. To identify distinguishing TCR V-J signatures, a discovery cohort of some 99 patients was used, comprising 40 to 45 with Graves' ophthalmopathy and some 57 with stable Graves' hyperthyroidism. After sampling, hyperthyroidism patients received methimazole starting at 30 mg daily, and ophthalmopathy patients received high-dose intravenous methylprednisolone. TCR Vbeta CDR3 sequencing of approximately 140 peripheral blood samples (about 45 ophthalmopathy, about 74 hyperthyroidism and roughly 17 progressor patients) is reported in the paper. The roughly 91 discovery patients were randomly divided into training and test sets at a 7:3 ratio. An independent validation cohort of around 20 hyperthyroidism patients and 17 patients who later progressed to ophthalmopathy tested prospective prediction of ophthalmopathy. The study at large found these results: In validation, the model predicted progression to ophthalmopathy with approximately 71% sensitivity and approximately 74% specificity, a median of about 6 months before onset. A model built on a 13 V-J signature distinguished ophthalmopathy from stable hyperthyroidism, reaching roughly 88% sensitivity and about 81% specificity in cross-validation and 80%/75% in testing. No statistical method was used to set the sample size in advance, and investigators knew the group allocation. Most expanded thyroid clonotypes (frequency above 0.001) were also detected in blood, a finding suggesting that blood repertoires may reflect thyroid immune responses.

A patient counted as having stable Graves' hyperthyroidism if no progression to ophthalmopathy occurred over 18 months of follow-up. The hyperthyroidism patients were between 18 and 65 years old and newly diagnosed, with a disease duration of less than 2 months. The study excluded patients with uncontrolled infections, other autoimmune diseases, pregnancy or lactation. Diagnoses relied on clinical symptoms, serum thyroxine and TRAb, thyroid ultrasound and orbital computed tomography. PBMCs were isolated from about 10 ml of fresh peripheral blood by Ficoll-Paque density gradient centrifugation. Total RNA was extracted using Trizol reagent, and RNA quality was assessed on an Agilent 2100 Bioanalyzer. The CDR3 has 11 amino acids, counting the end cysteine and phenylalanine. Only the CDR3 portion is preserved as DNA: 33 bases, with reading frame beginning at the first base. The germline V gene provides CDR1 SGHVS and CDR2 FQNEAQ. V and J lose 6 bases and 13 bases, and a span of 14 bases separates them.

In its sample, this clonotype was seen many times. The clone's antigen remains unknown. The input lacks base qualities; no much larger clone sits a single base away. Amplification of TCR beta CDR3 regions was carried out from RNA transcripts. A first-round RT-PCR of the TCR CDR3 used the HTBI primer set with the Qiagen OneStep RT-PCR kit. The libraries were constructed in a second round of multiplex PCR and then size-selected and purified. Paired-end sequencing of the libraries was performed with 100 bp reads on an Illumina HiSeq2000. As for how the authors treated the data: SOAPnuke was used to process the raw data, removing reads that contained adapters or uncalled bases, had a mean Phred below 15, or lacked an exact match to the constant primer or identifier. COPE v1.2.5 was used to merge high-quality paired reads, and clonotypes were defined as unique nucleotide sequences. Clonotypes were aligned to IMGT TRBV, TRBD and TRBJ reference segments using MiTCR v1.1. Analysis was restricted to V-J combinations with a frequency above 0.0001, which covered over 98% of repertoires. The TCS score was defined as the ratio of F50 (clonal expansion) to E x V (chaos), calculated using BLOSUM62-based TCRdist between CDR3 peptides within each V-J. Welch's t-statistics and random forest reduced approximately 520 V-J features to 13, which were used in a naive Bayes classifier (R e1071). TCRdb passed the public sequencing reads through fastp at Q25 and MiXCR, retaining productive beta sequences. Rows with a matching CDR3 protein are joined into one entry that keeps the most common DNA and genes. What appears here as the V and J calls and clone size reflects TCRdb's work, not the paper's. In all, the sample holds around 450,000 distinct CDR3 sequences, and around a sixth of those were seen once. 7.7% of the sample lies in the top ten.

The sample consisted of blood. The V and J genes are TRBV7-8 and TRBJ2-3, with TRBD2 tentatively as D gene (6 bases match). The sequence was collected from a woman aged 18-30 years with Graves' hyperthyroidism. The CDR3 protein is CASRAGGGEYF. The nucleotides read TGTGCCAGCAGAGCCGGTGGCGGGGAGTATTTT.